This T cell receptor beta chain was recorded in a study of blood T cell repertoires in COVID-19. CDR3 length: 14 residues. V gave up 5 bases and J gave up 4 bases, with 11 bases separating them. Germline V gives CDR1 SNHLY, CDR2 FYNNEI. Here immunoSEQ multiplex PCR was the method, and the copy in TCRdb shows in-frame clones only, minus some. The sample gives roughly 74,000 clones, almost 85% of which show up once; 36% is in the top ten. The chain recombines TRBV2 with TRBJ2-2; possible D gene TRBD1, 6 bases. This clonotype was sampled from a man between 65 and 80 years old with acute or convalescent COVID-19. The sample was peripheral blood. Here the CDR3 DNA reads TGTGCCAGCAGTTACCAAGGGGGCACCGGGGAGCTGTTTTTT. Its protein is CASSYQGGTGELFF. The entire variable domain, with the rest obtained from reference TRBV2 and TRBJ2-2, is as follows: EPEVTQTPSHQVTQMGQEVILRCVPISNHLYFYWYRQILGQKVEFLVSFYNNEISEKSEIFDDQFSVERPDGSNFTLKIRSTKLEDSAMYFCASSYQGGTGELFFGEGSRLTVL.